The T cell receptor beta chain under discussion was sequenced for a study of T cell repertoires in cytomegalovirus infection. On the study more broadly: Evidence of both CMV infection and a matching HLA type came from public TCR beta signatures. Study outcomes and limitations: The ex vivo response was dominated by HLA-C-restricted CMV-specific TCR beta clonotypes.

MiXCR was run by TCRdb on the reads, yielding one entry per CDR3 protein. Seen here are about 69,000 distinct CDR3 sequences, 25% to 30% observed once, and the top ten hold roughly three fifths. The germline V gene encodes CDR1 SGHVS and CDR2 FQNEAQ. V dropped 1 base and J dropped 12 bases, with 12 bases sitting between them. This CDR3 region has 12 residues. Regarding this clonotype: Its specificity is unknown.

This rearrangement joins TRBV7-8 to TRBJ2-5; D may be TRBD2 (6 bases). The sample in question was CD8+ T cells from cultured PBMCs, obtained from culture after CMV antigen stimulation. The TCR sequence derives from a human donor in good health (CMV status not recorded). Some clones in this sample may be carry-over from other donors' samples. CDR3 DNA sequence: TGTGCCAGCAGCTTAGTAGCGGCAGGAAAGTACTTC. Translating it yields CASSLVAAGKYF.